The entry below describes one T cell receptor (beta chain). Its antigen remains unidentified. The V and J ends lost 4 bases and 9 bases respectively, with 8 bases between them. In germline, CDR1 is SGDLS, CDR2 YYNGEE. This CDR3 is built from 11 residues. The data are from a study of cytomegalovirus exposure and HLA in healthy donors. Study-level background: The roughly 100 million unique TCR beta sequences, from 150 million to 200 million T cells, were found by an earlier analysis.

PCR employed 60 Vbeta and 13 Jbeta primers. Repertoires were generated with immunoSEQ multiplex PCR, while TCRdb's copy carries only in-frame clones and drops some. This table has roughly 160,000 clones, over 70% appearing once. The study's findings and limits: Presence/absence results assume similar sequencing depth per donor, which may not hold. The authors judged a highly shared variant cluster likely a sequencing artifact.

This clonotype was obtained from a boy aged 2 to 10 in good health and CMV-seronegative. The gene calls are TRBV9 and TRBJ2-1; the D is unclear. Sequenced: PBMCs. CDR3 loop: CASSLSGEQFF. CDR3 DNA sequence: TGTGCCAGCAGCCTGTCCGGTGAGCAGTTCTTC.